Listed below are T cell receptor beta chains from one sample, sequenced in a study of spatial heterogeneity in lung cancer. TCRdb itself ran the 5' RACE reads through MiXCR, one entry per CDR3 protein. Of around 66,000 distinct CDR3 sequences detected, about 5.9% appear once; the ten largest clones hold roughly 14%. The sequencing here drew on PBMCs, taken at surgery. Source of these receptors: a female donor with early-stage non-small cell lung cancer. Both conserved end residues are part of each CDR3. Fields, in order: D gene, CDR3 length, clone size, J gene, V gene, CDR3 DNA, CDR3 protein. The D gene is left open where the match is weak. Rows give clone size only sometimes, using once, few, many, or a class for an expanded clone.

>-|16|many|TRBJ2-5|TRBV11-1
TGTGCCAGCAGCATAGGGGTGAAACCGCCCCAGGAGACCCAGTACTTC
CASSIGVKPPQETQYF
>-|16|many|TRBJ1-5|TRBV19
TGTGCCAGTAGTATAGAACAGACCTTTTTCAATCAGCCCCAGCATTTT
CASSIEQTFFNQPQHF
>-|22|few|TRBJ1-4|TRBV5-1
TGCGCCAGCAGCTTGGCTAGTGCACTCTATGGGACTAGTCGTGCAACTAATGAAAAACTGTTTTTT
CASSLASALYGTSRATNEKLFF
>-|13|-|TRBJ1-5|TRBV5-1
TGCGCCAGCGCTCTACAGAGCAATCAGCCCCAGCATTTT
CASALQSNQPQHF
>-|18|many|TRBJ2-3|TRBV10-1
TGCGCCAGCAGAGGGATAGGGCACCACCAAATATACACAGATACGCAGTATTTT
CASRGIGHHQIYTDTQYF
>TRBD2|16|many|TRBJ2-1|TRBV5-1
TGCGCCAGCAGCCCGGATATAGCGGGGGGCGGCAATGAGCAGTTCTTC
CASSPDIAGGGNEQFF
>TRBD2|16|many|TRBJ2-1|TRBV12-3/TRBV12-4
TGTGCCAGCAGTCTACTTAGCGGGATTCCCTACAATGAGCAGTTCTTC
CASSLLSGIPYNEQFF
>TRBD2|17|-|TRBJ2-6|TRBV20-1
TGCAGTGCTAGAGATATGAGCGGGAGCTCTGGGGCCAACGTCCTGACTTTC
CSARDMSGSSGANVLTF
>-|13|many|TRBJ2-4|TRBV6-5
TGTGCCAGCAGTGCACAGGAAGGGGACATTCAGTACTTC
CASSAQEGDIQYF
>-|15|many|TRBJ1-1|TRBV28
TGTGCCAGCACATTGACGGGGGTTTGGGGCACTGAAGCTTTCTTT
CASTLTGVWGTEAFF
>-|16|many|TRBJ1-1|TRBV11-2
TGTGCCAGCAGCCCAGCTCGGGGCCCCCTCGACACTGAAGCTTTCTTT
CASSPARGPLDTEAFF
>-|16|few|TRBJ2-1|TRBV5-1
TGCGCCAGCAGCCTGGCAGGTTCGCTACTATACAATGAGCAGTTCTTC
CASSLAGSLLYNEQFF
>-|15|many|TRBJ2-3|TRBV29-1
TGCAGCGCCCTGGGAGGGGGCCCCCACACAGATACGCAGTATTTT
CSALGGGPHTDTQYF
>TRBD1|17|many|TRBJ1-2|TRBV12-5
TGTGCTAGTGGTTTGGTACTCATTCCGGACAGGCCCTATGGCTACACCTTC
CASGLVLIPDRPYGYTF
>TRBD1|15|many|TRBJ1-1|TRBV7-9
TGTGCCAGCAAAAGTGGTACAGGGGTTAACACTGAAGCTTTCTTT
CASKSGTGVNTEAFF
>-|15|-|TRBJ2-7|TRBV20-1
TGCAGTGCTCTGGACCGGGACTTTACCACCTACGAGCAGTACTTC
CSALDRDFTTYEQYF
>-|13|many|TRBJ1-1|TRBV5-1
TGCGCCAGCAGTACAAATTCGAACACTGAAGCTTTCTTT
CASSTNSNTEAFF
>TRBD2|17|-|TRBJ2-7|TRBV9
TGTGCCAGCAGAGTCCCGCCCTCACTAGCGGGCCCACGGGAGCAGTACTTC
CASRVPPSLAGPREQYF